The 30 T cell receptor beta chains given below trace back to one sample, sequenced in a study of neoadjuvant anti-PD-1 for oral cavity cancer. The time point is: after neoadjuvant nivolumab, at surgical resection. Clones were read by immunoSEQ multiplex PCR, and TCRdb kept only the in-frame ones, dropping some. The repertoire holds tens of thousands of clones, with 27% as singletons. The source was tumor tissue, collected after nivolumab (anti-PD-1) treatment. All receptors derive from a person aged 35 to 85 with oral cavity squamous cell carcinoma.

This clone was counted only a few times. The chain links TRBV2 to TRBJ2-2, with 11 bases identical to TRBD1. V trimming: 5 bases; J trimming: 5 bases; junction bases outside the gene matches: 4. The CDR3 runs 15 residues. Germline-derived CDR1 and CDR2 are SNHLY and FYNNEI. CDR3 in amino acids: CASSQGTGGTGELFF. The CDR3 coding sequence is TGTGCCAGCAGTCAGGGGACAGGGGGGACCGGGGAGCTGTTTTTT.

This clone has at least ten counts. This chain links TRBV27 with TRBJ1-5, with TRBD1 matching over 9 bases. V was clipped by 5 bases and J by 4 bases; unmatched bases: 6. The CDR3 extends over 15 amino acids. Germline lookup yields CDR1 MNHEY and CDR2 SMNVEV (reference sequence). CDR3 amino acids: CASSNTGQGNQPQHF. The DNA for the CDR3 is TGTGCCAGCAGTAATACGGGACAGGGTAATCAGCCCCAGCATTTT.

This sequence joins TRBV6-1 and TRBJ2-7, with 8 positions matching TRBD1. The CDR3 has 11 amino acids. V lost 11 bases, J lost 5 bases, and 5 bases stayed unmatched. Germline loops: CDR1 MNHNS, CDR2 SASEGT. For the CDR3, the DNA is TGTGCCGGTGGACAGGGTAACGAGCAGTACTTC. Translation gives CAGGQGNEQYF.

The chain is built from TRBV14 and TRBJ1-2; D is unclear. CDR1 and CDR2 from the germline V gene are SGHDN and FVKESK. Deletions cut 4 bases from V and 13 bases from J, with 25 bases between. The CDR3 length is 15 residues. CDR3 sequence (DNA): TGTGCCAGCAGCCCGTTAATAGGTGGCGGGTTCATACTCACCTTC. Encoded protein: CASSPLIGGGFILTF.

The chain combines TRBV19 with TRBJ1-5; 9 positions agree with TRBD1. The germline V gene has CDR1 LNHDA and CDR2 SQIVND (reference sequence). This CDR3 has 14 residues. Germline trimming cut 9 bases from V and 6 bases from J; bases unmatched to any gene: 9. In nucleotides, the CDR3 is TGTGCCAGCCAAAAACAGGGGGCGGGTCAGCCCCAGCATTTT. It translates to CASQKQGAGQPQHF.

Only a few counts were recorded for this clone. The gene calls are TRBV5-6 and TRBJ2-3; 9 bases are shared with TRBD1. Per germline, CDR1 SGHDT and CDR2 YYEEEE. The J segment lost 4 bases and the V segment lost 1 base, leaving 7 bases of the junction unmatched. The CDR3 has 16 amino acids. CDR3 bases: TGTGCCAGCAGCTTGCGGACAGGGGTGAGCGCAGATACGCAGTATTTT. It specifies CASSLRTGVSADTQYF. The full variable domain, in which reference TRBV5-6 and TRBJ2-3 provide the parts outside the CDR3, is DAGVTQSPTHLIKTRGQQVTLRCSPKSGHDTVSWYQQALGQGPQFIFQYYEEEERQRGNFPDRFSGHQFPNYSSELNVNALLLGDSALYLCASSLRTGVSADTQYFGPGTRLTVL.

The chain uses TRBV7-8 and TRBJ2-5; TRBD2 aligns across 11 bases. Germline V gene sequence: CDR1 SGHVS, CDR2 FQNEAQ. This CDR3 comprises 16 residues. J lost 3 bases, V lost 2 bases, and 5 bases had no gene match. The CDR3 DNA sequence: TGTGCCAGCAGCTTAACGGGGACTAGCGGAAAAGAGACCCAGTACTTC. The encoded protein is CASSLTGTSGKETQYF. Together with reference TRBV7-8 and TRBJ2-5, the CDR3 gives the full variable domain: GAGVSQSPRYKVAKRGQDVALRCDPISGHVSLFWYQQALGQGPEFLTYFQNEAQLDKSGLPSDRFFAERPEGSVSTLKIQRTQQEDSAVYLCASSLTGTSGKETQYFGPGTRLLVL.

The chain carries TRBV18 and TRBJ1-1; no firm D call. This CDR3 is 14 amino acids long. V was clipped by 4 bases and J by 4 bases, with 13 bases between them. Germline assignment: CDR1 KGHSH and CDR2 LQKENI. CDR3: CASSQNGRGTEAFF. In DNA, the CDR3 is TGTGCCAGCTCACAGAACGGTCGGGGCACTGAAGCTTTCTTT. The whole variable domain, remainder taken from reference TRBV18 and TRBJ1-1, is NAGVMQNPRHLVRRRGQEARLRCSPMKGHSHVYWYRQLPEEGLKFMVYLQKENIIDESGMPKERFSAEFPKEGPSILRIQQVVRGDSAAYFCASSQNGRGTEAFFGQGTRLTVV.

The gene calls are TRBV7-9 and TRBJ1-2, with D uncertain. CDR1 is SEHNR and CDR2 is FQNEAQ in the germline V gene (reference sequence). Trimming took 1 base from V and 4 from J, leaving 16 bases between them. The CDR3 contains 16 residues. CDR3 bases: TGTGCCAGCAGCTTAGTATCCGGGGTCAGCTTCTATGGCTACACCTTC. Encoded protein: CASSLVSGVSFYGYTF.

This rearrangement joins TRBV6-4 to TRBJ2-7; TRBD1 matches 7 bases. Germline V gives CDR1 MRHNA, CDR2 SNTAGT. With 5 bases clipped from V and 3 bases from J, the junction kept 10 bases outside the gene matches. The CDR3 has 15 amino acids. The CDR3 region is CASSIEGGKGYEQYF. In DNA form, the CDR3 reads TGTGCCAGCAGTATTGAAGGGGGCAAGGGCTACGAGCAGTACTTC.

This clone occurred once. The V and J genes are TRBV7-2 and TRBJ1-6, with D perhaps TRBD1 (5 bases). Germline lookup yields CDR1 SGHTA and CDR2 FQGNSA. Trimming cost V 8 bases and J 11 bases, with 13 bases left between them. This CDR3 is 12 amino acids long. The CDR3 loop is CASSTGHPPLHF. The DNA for the CDR3 is TGTGCCAGCTCCACAGGACACCCACCCCTCCACTTT. The full variable domain, completed using reference TRBV7-2 and TRBJ1-6, is GAGVSQSPSNKVTEKGKDVELRCDPISGHTALYWYRQSLGQGLEFLIYFQGNSAPDKSGLPSDRFSAERTGGSVSTLTIQRTQQEDSAVYLCASSTGHPPLHFGNGTRLTVT.

The V and J genes are TRBV29-1 and TRBJ2-6; 9 nucleotides agree with TRBD1. Germline CDR1 SQVTM, CDR2 ANQGSEA. The V segment lost 3 bases and the J segment 2 bases; nucleotides outside the gene matches: 8. The length of the CDR3 is 17 residues. CDR3 DNA: TGCAGCGTTGAGTTTGGGACAGGGTGGACTGGGGCCAACGTCCTGACTTTC. Translating it yields CSVEFGTGWTGANVLTF.

The rearrangement uses TRBV4-1 and TRBJ2-7; 8 nucleotides match TRBD1. Trimming took 3 bases from V and 7 from J; bases not matched to a gene: 2. CDR1 is MGHRA and CDR2 is YSYEKL in the germline V gene. This CDR3 comprises 12 residues. The CDR3 reads CASSQTGVEQYF. In DNA form, the CDR3 reads TGCGCCAGCAGCCAGACAGGGGTAGAGCAGTACTTC.

The J gene is TRBJ1-5, the V gene TRBV19, with 7 bases matching TRBD1. The V gene end was trimmed by 6 bases and the J gene end by 7 bases; junction bases not matched to a gene: 12. Germline loops: CDR1 LNHDA, CDR2 SQIVND (reference sequence). There are 15 residues in the CDR3. In DNA form, the CDR3 reads TGTGCCAGTAGGAAGGGACAGCAACTCTCCCAGCCCCAGCATTTT. Its protein product is CASRKGQQLSQPQHF.

A few counts support this clone. J is TRBJ2-7 and V is TRBV4-1; 14 nucleotides match TRBD2. Germline loops: CDR1 MGHRA, CDR2 YSYEKL. The length of the CDR3 is 15 residues. The junction had 2 bases not matched to a gene; V was cut back by 1 base and J by 6 bases. The CDR3 here is CASSQGTSGRFEQYF. The DNA of the CDR3 is TGCGCCAGCAGCCAAGGGACTAGCGGGAGGTTCGAGCAGTACTTC.

The V gene is TRBV4-1, the J gene TRBJ2-3; D possibly corresponds to TRBD2 (5 bases). The CDR3 totals 14 residues. The germline V gene encodes CDR1 MGHRA and CDR2 YSYEKL. Trimming took off 1 base at V and 2 bases at J, with 7 bases between the two ends. CDR3 region: CASSQVRDTDTQYF. The CDR3 DNA follows: TGCGCCAGCAGCCAAGTCCGGGACACAGATACGCAGTATTTT.

This clone was observed a few times. This chain links TRBV14 with TRBJ2-5; D could derive from TRBD1 or TRBD2 (5 bases each). CDR1 and CDR2 from the germline V gene are SGHDN and FVKESK. Trimming took 4 bases from V and 7 from J, leaving 22 bases between them. The CDR3 is 16 residues long. In nucleotides, the CDR3 is TGTGCCAGCAGCCGGGGGTGGCGGGCAGCCATGGGGACCCAGTACTTC. Protein: CASSRGWRAAMGTQYF.

The gene calls are TRBV28 and TRBJ2-7; 14 bases fit TRBD2. Trimming cost V 6 bases and J 6 bases; bases outside gene matches: 7. This CDR3 has 15 amino acids. Germline V gene lookup returns CDR1 MDHEN and CDR2 SYDVKM. For the CDR3, the DNA is TGTGCCAGCAGGATGACTAGCGGGAGGGCCGGCGAGCAGTACTTC. It is translated as CASRMTSGRAGEQYF.

V and J are TRBV30 and TRBJ1-1; D is uncertain. The CDR3 runs 13 residues. V was clipped by 6 bases and J by 6 bases, with 17 bases between them. Per the germline V gene, CDR1 is GTSNPN and CDR2 is SVGIG (reference sequence). The chain's CDR3 is CACPHGPSPEAFF. DNA for the CDR3: TGTGCCTGCCCCCATGGCCCATCCCCTGAAGCTTTCTTT. The whole variable domain, remainder taken from reference TRBV30 and TRBJ1-1, is SQTIHQWPATLVQPVGSPLSLECTVEGTSNPNLYWYRQAAGRGLQLLFYSVGIGQISSEVPQNLSASRPQDRQFILSSKKLLLSDSGFYLCACPHGPSPEAFFGQGTRLTVV.

This clone appeared a few times. This chain joins TRBV5-1 and TRBJ2-1, with 7 bases matching TRBD2. Per germline, CDR1 SGHRS and CDR2 YFSETQ. Trimming cost V 4 bases and J 3 bases; bases outside gene matches: 4. The CDR3 covers 14 residues. CDR3 in amino acids: CASSTRDYYNEQFF. For the CDR3, the DNA is TGCGCCAGCAGCACCAGGGACTACTACAATGAGCAGTTCTTC.

The chain uses TRBV20-1 and TRBJ1-4, with D uncertain. Germline CDR1 and CDR2: DFQATT and SNEGSKA (reference sequence). V was trimmed by 6 bases and J by 10 bases, leaving 9 bases between them. CDR3 length: 10 amino acids. CDR3 sequence: CSATAGKLFF. Written as DNA, the CDR3 is TGCAGTGCCACTGCGGGAAAACTGTTTTTT.

This clone was seen a handful of times. V gene TRBV28 combines with J gene TRBJ2-7; the D gene is possibly TRBD2 (5 bases). Looked up from germline, CDR1 is MDHEN and CDR2 is SYDVKM. The CDR3 loop spans 15 amino acids. V was shortened by 6 bases and J by 0 bases, with 15 bases between the two germline ends. The CDR3 DNA sequence: TGTGCCAGCAGCCCCTGGGGTAGCGCCTCCTACGAGCAGTACTTC. This sequence encodes CASSPWGSASYEQYF.

This clone appeared a few times. The V call is TRBV20-1, the J call TRBJ2-2; D is possibly TRBD2 (6 bases). This CDR3 is built from 11 residues. Between the trimmed V and J ends, which lost 5 bases and 8 bases, there was a span of 9 bases. CDR1 DFQATT and CDR2 SNEGSKA come from the germline V gene (reference sequence). CDR3 sequence (DNA): TGCAGTGCTCAGACTAGTGGGGAGCTGTTTTTT. Translated, it gives CSAQTSGELFF.

The chain uses TRBV6-6 and TRBJ2-1, with 9 bases that match TRBD2. The germline V gene encodes CDR1 MNHNY and CDR2 SVGAGI (reference sequence). The CDR3 sequence is 15 residues long. V trimming: 0 bases; J trimming: 4 bases; junction bases outside the gene matches: 1. CDR3 bases: TGTGCCAGCAGTTACTCGGCGGGAGGGTACAATGAGCAGTTCTTC. This encodes CASSYSAGGYNEQFF.

This clone was detected ten times or more. A junction end diverges from the germline sequence, so it may reflect a read error. V usage is TRBV7-7 and J usage is TRBJ2-2, with D perhaps being TRBD1 or TRBD2 (6 bases each). From germline, CDR1 is SSHAT and CDR2 FNYEAQ (reference sequence). The CDR3 spans 16 residues. The CDR3 loop reads CASSLFAGTNTGELFF. DNA of the CDR3: TGTGCTAGCAGCTTATTCGCGGGGACAAACACCGGGGAGCTGTTTTTT.

This clone was seen a single time. The CDR3 DNA reads TGTGCCAGCTCACCTGGACCCCTCGATACGCAGTATTTT. Translation gives CASSPGPLDTQYF. The chain couples TRBV18 to TRBJ2-3; the D is unclear. CDR1 is KGHSH and CDR2 is LQKENI in the germline V gene. V shed 3 bases and J shed 6 bases, with 10 bases lying between them. This CDR3 comprises 13 residues.

This clone was found once. The chain employs TRBV11-2 and TRBJ1-6; TRBD1 agrees at 10 bases. CDR3 size: 17 residues. Per germline, CDR1 SGHAT and CDR2 FQNNGV. The J segment lost 7 bases and the V segment lost 7 bases, leaving 13 bases of the junction unmatched. DNA for the CDR3: TGTGCCAGCAAACCGGGACAGGGGAGACGGCGCAATTCACCCCTCCACTTT. Encoded protein: CASKPGQGRRRNSPLHF.

This clone was seen a few times. This sequence joins TRBV11-2 and TRBJ1-1; D gene unclear. The CDR3 is 15 amino acids. The V end lost 2 bases, the J end lost 1 base, and 11 bases lay between the germline ends. Germline CDR1 and CDR2: SGHAT and FQNNGV. The CDR3 loop reads CASSLSPGANTEAFF. The CDR3 DNA reads TGTGCCAGCAGCTTAAGCCCAGGAGCGAACACTGAAGCTTTCTTT. Full variable domain (remainder filled in from reference TRBV11-2 and TRBJ1-1): EAGVAQSPRYKIIEKRQSVAFWCNPISGHATLYWYQQILGQGPKLLIQFQNNGVVDDSQLPKDRFSAERLKGVDSTLKIQPAKLEDSAVYLCASSLSPGANTEAFFGQGTRLTVV.

The rearrangement joins TRBV30 to TRBJ2-6; D might be TRBD1 or TRBD2, each matching 5 bases. Germline assignment: CDR1 GTSNPN and CDR2 SVGIG (reference sequence). The CDR3 is 16 residues long. Trimming removed 3 bases from V and 0 bases from J, with 12 bases in between. This CDR3 is CAWSGTSSSGANVLTF. The CDR3 DNA is TGTGCCTGGAGCGGGACCTCAAGCTCTGGGGCCAACGTCCTGACTTTC.

The chain is built from TRBV27 and TRBJ2-7; TRBD2 matches at 8 bases. There are 16 residues in the CDR3. V trimming: 0 bases; J trimming: 4 bases; junction bases outside the gene matches: 8. Germline CDR1 and CDR2: MNHEY and SMNVEV (reference sequence). The CDR3 bases are TGTGCCAGCAGTTTATCGTCGGCGGGAGGAACTTACGAGCAGTACTTC. Translation: CASSLSSAGGTYEQYF.